This T cell receptor delta chain was sequenced for a study of Vδ1+ human thymocytes. Extracted RNA was reverse transcribed into cDNA. Pooled V-gene forward primers with one constant-region reverse primer generated the CDR3 amplicons by multiplex PCR. TCRdb reanalysed the multiplex PCR reads via CATT. The data show about 75,000 delta-chain clones, about 38% seen once. General study points: Thymic TRG and TRD repertoires appeared highly polyclonal, with Gaussian CDR3 length distributions.

For this clone: The antigen is undetermined.

Germline loops: CDR1 GEAIGNYY, CDR2 EKD. CDR3 length: 13 residues. V was clipped by 5 bases and J by 3 bases, with 12 bases between them. The gene calls are TRDV2 and TRDJ1; no clear D gene. Sequencing was performed on Vdelta1+ gamma-delta thymocytes from the thymus. Specified subset: FACS-sorted CD3+ TCRalphabeta- TCRVdelta1+ TCRVdelta2- thymocytes. The origin of this receptor is a boy younger than two who had congenital heart surgery. CDR3 DNA sequence: TGTGCCTGTGCCCACCGGGGCGCCGATAAACTCATCTTT. It specifies CACAHRGADKLIF.